Listed here are 9 T cell receptor beta chains from one sample, sequenced in a study of OX40 agonist ivuxolimab in advanced cancers. The data were produced by immunoSEQ multiplex PCR, yet TCRdb's version contains in-frame clones alone and is incomplete. The sample holds around 74,000 clones, 92% seen once. Sequencing used CD4+ or CD8+ T cells sorted from blood, obtained in a trial of the OX40 agonist ivuxolimab. The receptors originated from an adult with an advanced solid tumor such as melanoma, head and neck, liver or kidney cancer.

CDR3 amino acids: CASSVGQATNQPQHF. The DNA of the CDR3 is TGTGCCAGCAGCGTAGGTCAGGCAACCAATCAGCCCCAGCATTTT. The chain uses TRBV9 and TRBJ1-5; no clear D. This CDR3 contains 15 residues. From germline, CDR1 is SGDLS and CDR2 YYNGEE. V lost 0 bases and J lost 3, with 10 bases in between.

The chain is built from TRBV14 and TRBJ1-2; D perhaps matches TRBD1 (5 bases). This CDR3 spans 13 amino acids. V was shortened by 4 bases and J by 6 bases, with 12 bases between the two germline ends. Germline V gene lookup returns CDR1 SGHDN and CDR2 FVKESK. CDR3 sequence: CASSPGLWDGYTF. The CDR3 DNA reads TGTGCCAGCAGCCCGGGACTTTGGGATGGCTACACCTTC.

The chain employs TRBV7-2 and TRBJ2-1; tentatively, D is TRBD2 (6 bases). This CDR3 has 16 amino acids. With 1 base removed from V and 0 bases from J, the gap between germline ends came to 10 bases. Germline CDR1 SGHTA, CDR2 FQGNSA. CDR3 sequence (DNA): TGTGCCAGCAGCTTAGATGCGGGGAGCTCCTACAATGAGCAGTTCTTC. Protein product: CASSLDAGSSYNEQFF.

V gene TRBV27 combines with J gene TRBJ2-5; TRBD2 agrees at 15 bases. V lost 5 bases to trimming and J lost 1 base; unmatched junction nucleotides: 11. The CDR3 length is 19 residues. Looked up from germline, CDR1 is MNHEY and CDR2 is SMNVEV (reference sequence). The CDR3 bases are TGTGCCAGCAGTCCTCCGGGACTAGCGGGGGGCCCCCCCCAAGAGACCCAGTACTTC. Translated, it gives CASSPPGLAGGPPQETQYF.

The chain links TRBV27 to TRBJ2-5, with D unresolved. V dropped 0 bases and J dropped 7 bases, with 12 bases sitting between them. Germline CDR1 and CDR2: MNHEY and SMNVEV (reference sequence). The CDR3 is 14 residues long. The CDR3 here is CASSLSLEMGTQYF. CDR3 DNA sequence: TGTGCCAGCAGTTTATCCCTAGAAATGGGGACCCAGTACTTC.

This chain connects TRBV4-3 to TRBJ2-5; D perhaps matches TRBD1 (7 bases). CDR1 is LGHNA and CDR2 is YSLEER in the germline V gene. The germline V and J ends were trimmed by 1 base and 5 bases, with 14 bases remaining between them. The CDR3 consists of 15 residues. The DNA for the CDR3 is TGCGCCAGCAGCCAAGGGAGGGGGCACGGGGAGACCCAGTACTTC. This gives the protein CASSQGRGHGETQYF.

V and J are TRBV12-5 and TRBJ2-1; D call uncertain. CDR3 length: 13 residues. V was pared by 3 bases and J by 7 bases, with 10 bases between. Germline V lookup: CDR1 LGHNT, CDR2 FRNRAP. DNA of the CDR3: TGTGCTAGTGGTTTAACAATAGGGAATGAGCAGTTCTTC. Its translation: CASGLTIGNEQFF.

The rearrangement uses TRBV6-5 and TRBJ1-3; weak D call: TRBD1 (6 bases). The CDR3 is made up of 15 amino acids. V was cut by 0 bases and J by 4 bases, with 10 bases left in between. Germline values: CDR1 MNHEY, CDR2 SVGAGI. In nucleotides, the CDR3 is TGTGCCAGCAGTTACTCGCAGGGGTCGGGAAACACCATATATTTT. Amino acid sequence: CASSYSQGSGNTIYF.

J is TRBJ1-3 and V is TRBV13, with D perhaps TRBD1 (6 bases). CDR1 is PRHDT and CDR2 is FYEKMQ in the germline V gene (reference sequence). The CDR3 totals 14 residues. The CDR3 protein is CATTPGGPGNTIYF. The CDR3 bases are TGTGCTACTACTCCCGGGGGCCCTGGAAACACCATATATTTT.